This T cell receptor (beta chain) is drawn from a study of beta chain features in type 1 diabetes (dated 2018 in TCRdb). With respect to the entire study: No differences in mean age, gender distribution, total cell number or subset yield were found between patients and healthy donors. A total of 100 million to 140 million sorted cells were examined across all samples, and the number of cells per subset was strongly correlated with RNA yield. In the study, TCRB repertoires of sorted circulating CD4+ T cell subsets from recently diagnosed type 1 diabetes patients were compared with those of matched healthy donors. Whereas all 28 donors provided naive and central memory subsets, regulatory and stem cell-like memory subsets were isolated from just 8 patients and about 8 healthy donors. Study-wide conclusions, independent of this receptor: Naive, central memory and regulatory TCRB repertoires appeared to be more similar among patients than among healthy donors. Patients with type 1 diabetes made fewer insertions and deleted more nucleotides at VDJ recombination sites, implying thymic rearrangement abnormalities. PCR may preferentially amplify shorter templates, but because patient and control samples were amplified and corrected together, any resulting skew would affect both groups equally. Type 1 diabetes patients showed a moderate but significant shortening of TCRB CDR3 length in all four CD4+ subsets. Only small numbers of individuals were included in the HLA sub-analyses, which left unresolved whether HLA type had any influence on TCRB rearrangement. Because cDNA was sequenced instead of genomic DNA, activated cells with high expression could be over-represented, although the groups did not differ in activation or CD3 levels.

The entire amount of isolated RNA was reverse transcribed using the High Capacity cDNA Reverse Transcription Kit, so the sequenced TCRB transcripts were expressed ones. Naive, central memory and regulatory T cell samples underwent deep immunoSEQ sequencing, averaging about 3.57 million total reads per sample. After sorted cells were lysed in RLT buffer, RNA was extracted with DNase-treated RNeasy Micro or Mini kits, with the choice depending on cell number. To prevent cross-contamination, each cell subset was processed individually, whereas patient and healthy donor samples were processed jointly. The immunoSEQ multiplex PCR was used to amplify TCRB sequences from cDNA, generating 87-bp fragments that spanned the CDR3 region. Sequencing of the amplicons was done on the Illumina HiSeq platform. In the paper's pipeline: PCR bias was computationally corrected using synthetic template baselines, reads within Hamming distance 2 were collapsed, and singletons that could not be merged were discarded. Reads were aligned to IMGT to assign V, D and J genes, CDR3 length, and insertions or deletions at six rearrangement sites. Within each subset, clonotype counts were normalized to sorted cell number, after which true diversity and Gini coefficients were computed with the tcR R package. The overlap coefficient, calculated on TCRB nucleotide sequences, was used to quantify repertoire sharing. In its TCRdb copy, this immuneACCESS table keeps in-frame sequences only and misses some clones. Where compared with another copy, unresolved V genes explain less than half of these, and the others have no known cause. D and trimming come from the DNA, and the V and J calls and clone size come from that table. In all, the sample holds some 150,000 clones, and approximately 9.1% of those were seen once. Together, the top ten hold roughly 0.72% of the sample.

The cysteine opens and the phenylalanine closes a CDR3 of 17 amino acids. Only CDR3 DNA remains: 51 bases, in frame from the first base. The germline V gene (reference sequence) yields LNHDA for CDR1 and SQIVND for CDR2. The germline V end is reduced by 2 bases and the J end by 2 bases; junction bases left unmatched: 7. Notes on this clone: This receptor's antigen is unknown. The sample holds no much larger clone one base away, and base qualities are not on file.

Each donor gave one peripheral blood draw, averaging approximately 110 mL, which was collected into heparinised tubes. A BD FACSAria II was used to sort naive, central memory, regulatory and stem cell-like memory CD4+ T cells with a panel that included CD45RO, CCR7, CD25, CD127, CD95 and CD27. Every sorted population had a purity above 95%. PBMCs were separated immediately by Lymphoprep density gradient centrifugation and were stained directly, without being cultured. Samples were stained and sorted in pairs, with one healthy donor and one patient per experiment, so that batch effects were minimized.

The sequenced material came from central memory CD4+ T cells from blood. The TCR was taken from a woman aged 25 to 39 with type 1 diabetes. The V gene is TRBV19 and the J gene is TRBJ2-7, with TRBD1 identical over 12 junction bases. The CDR3 region has the sequence CASSILGTGGETYEQYF. The nucleotide sequence is TGTGCCAGTAGTATATTGGGGACAGGGGGCGAGACCTACGAGCAGTACTTC.